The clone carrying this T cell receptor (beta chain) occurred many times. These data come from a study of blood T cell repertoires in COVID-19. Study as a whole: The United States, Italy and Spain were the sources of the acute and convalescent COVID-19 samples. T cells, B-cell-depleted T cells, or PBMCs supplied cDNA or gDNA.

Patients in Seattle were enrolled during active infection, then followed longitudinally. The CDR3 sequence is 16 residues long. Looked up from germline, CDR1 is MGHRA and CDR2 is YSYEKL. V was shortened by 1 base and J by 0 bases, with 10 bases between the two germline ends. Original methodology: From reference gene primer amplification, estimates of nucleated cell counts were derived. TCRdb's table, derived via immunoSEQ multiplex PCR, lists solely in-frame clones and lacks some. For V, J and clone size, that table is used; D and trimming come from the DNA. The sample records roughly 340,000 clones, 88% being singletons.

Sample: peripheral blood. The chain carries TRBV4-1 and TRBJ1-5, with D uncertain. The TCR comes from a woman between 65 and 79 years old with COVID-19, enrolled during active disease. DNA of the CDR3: TGCGCCAGCAGCCAAGTACAGCTCCCTAGCAATCAGCCCCAGCATTTT. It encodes CASSQVQLPSNQPQHF.